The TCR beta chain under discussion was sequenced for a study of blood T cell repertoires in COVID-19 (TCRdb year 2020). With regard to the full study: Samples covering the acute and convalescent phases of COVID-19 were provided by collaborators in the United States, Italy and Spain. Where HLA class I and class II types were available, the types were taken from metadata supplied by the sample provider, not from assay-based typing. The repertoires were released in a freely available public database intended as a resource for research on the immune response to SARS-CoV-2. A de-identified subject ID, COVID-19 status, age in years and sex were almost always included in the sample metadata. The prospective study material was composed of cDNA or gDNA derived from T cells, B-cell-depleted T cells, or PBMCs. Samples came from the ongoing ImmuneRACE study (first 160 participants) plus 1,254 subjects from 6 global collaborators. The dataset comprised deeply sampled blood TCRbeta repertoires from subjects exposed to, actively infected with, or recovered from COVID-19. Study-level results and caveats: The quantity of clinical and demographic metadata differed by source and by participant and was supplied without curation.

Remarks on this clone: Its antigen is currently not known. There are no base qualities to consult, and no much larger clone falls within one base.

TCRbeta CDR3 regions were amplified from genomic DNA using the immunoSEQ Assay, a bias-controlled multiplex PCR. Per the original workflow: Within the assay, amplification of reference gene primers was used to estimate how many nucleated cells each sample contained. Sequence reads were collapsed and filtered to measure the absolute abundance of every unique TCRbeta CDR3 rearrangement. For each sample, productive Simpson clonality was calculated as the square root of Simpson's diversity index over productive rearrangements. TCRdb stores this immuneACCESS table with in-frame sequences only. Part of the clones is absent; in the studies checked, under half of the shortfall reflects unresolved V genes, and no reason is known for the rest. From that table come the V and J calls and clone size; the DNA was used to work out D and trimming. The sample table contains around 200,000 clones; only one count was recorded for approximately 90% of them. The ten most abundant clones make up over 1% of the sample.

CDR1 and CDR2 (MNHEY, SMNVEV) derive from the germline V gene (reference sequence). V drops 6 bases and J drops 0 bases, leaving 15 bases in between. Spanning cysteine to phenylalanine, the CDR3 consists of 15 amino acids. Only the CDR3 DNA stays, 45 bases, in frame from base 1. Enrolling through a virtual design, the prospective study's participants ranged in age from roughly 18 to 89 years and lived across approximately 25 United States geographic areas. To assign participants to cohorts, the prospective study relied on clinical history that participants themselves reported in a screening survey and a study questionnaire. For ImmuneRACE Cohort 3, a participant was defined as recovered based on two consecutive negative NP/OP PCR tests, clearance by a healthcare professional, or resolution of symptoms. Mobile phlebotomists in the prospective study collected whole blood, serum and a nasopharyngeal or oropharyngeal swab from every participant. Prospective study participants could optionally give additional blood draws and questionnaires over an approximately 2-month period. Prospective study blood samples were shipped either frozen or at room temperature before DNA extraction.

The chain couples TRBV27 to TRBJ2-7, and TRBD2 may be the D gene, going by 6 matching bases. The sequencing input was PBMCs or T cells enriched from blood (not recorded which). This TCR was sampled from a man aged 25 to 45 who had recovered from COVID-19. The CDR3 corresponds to CASSGAGRFSYEQYF. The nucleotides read TGTGCCAGCAGCGGGGCGGGGCGATTCTCCTACGAGCAGTACTTC.